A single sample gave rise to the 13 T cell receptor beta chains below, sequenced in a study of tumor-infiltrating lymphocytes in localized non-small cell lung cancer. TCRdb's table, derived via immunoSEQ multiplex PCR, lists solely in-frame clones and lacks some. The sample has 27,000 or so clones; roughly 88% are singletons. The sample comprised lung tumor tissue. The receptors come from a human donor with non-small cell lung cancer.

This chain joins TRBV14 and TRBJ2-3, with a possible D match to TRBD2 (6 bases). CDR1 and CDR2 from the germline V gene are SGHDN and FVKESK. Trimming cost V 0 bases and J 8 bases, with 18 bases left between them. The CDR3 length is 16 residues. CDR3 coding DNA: TGTGCCAGCAGCCAAGATTGGGAGGCCATGGCAGGTACGCAGTATTTT. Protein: CASSQDWEAMAGTQYF.

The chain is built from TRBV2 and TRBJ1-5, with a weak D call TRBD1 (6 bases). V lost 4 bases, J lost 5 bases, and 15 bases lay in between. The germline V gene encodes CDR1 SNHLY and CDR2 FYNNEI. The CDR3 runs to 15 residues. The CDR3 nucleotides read TGTGCCAGCAGTGCGCAGGGGCTTAATTATCAGCCCCAGCATTTT. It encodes CASSAQGLNYQPQHF.

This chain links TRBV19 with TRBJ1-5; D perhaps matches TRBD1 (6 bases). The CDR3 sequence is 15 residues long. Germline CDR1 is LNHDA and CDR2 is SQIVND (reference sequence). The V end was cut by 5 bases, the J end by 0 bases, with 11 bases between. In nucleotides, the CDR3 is TGTGCCAGTAGTTTCGGACAGACTAGCAATCAGCCCCAGCATTTT. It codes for CASSFGQTSNQPQHF.

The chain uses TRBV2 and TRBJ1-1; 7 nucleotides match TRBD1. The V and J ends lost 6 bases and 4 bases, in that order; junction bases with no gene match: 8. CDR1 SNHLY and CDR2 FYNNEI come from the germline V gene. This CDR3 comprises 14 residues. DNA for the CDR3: TGTGCCAGCAGAATAACAGGGGAGGGCACTGAAGCTTTCTTT. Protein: CASRITGEGTEAFF. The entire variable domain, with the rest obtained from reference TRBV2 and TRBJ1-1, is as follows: EPEVTQTPSHQVTQMGQEVILRCVPISNHLYFYWYRQILGQKVEFLVSFYNNEISEKSEIFDDQFSVERPDGSNFTLKIRSTKLEDSAMYFCASRITGEGTEAFFGQGTRLTVV.

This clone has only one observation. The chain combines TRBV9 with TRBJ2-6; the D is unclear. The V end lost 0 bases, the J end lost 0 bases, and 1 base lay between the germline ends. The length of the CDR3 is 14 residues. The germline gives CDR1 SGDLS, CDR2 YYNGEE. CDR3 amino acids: CASSVDSGANVLTF. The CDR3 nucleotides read TGTGCCAGCAGCGTAGACTCTGGGGCCAACGTCCTGACTTTC.

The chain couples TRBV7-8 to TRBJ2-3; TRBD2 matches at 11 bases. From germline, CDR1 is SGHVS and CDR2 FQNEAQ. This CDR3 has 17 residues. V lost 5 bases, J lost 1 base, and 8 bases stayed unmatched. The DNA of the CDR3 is TGTGCCAGCAGCCTCCAGACTAGCGGGGCCCGCACAGATACGCAGTATTTT. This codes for CASSLQTSGARTDTQYF.

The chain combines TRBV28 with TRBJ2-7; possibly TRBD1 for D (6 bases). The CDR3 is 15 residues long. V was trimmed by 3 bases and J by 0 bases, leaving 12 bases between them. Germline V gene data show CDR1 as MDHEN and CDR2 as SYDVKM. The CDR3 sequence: CASSFSGTNSYEQYF. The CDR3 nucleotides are TGTGCCAGCAGTTTCTCCGGGACAAACTCCTACGAGCAGTACTTC.

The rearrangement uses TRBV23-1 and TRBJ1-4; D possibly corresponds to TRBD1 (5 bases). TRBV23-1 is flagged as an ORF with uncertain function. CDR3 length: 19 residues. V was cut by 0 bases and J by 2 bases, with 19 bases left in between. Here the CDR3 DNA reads TGCGCCAGCAGTCAATCCTTAGGACCGGGGGAAGGGACTAATGAAAAACTGTTTTTT. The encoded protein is CASSQSLGPGEGTNEKLFF.

CDR3 sequence: CASSETVATNEKLFF. CDR3 nucleotides: TGTGCCAGCAGCGAGACAGTTGCAACTAATGAAAAACTGTTTTTT. The chain couples TRBV9 to TRBJ1-4; tentative D call: TRBD1 (5 bases). V was clipped by 3 bases and J by 0 bases, with 9 bases between them. Germline CDR1 reads SGDLS; CDR2 reads YYNGEE. The CDR3 contains 15 residues. The whole variable domain, filled in from reference TRBV9 and TRBJ1-4, reads DSGVTQTPKHLITATGQRVTLRCSPRSGDLSVYWYQQSLDQGLQFLIQYYNGEERAKGNILERFSAQQFPDLHSELNLSSLELGDSALYFCASSETVATNEKLFFGSGTQLSVL.

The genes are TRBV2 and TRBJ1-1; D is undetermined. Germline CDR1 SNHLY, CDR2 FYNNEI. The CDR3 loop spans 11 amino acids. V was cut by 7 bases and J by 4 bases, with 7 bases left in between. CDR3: CASTYSTEAFF. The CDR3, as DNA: TGTGCCAGCACGTACAGCACTGAAGCTTTCTTT.

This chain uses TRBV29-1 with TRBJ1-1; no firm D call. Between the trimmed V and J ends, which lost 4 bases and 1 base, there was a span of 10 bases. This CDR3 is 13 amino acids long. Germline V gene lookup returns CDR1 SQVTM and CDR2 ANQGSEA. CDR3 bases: TGCAGCGTTGTCGTACACCAGAACACTGAAGCTTTCTTT. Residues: CSVVVHQNTEAFF.

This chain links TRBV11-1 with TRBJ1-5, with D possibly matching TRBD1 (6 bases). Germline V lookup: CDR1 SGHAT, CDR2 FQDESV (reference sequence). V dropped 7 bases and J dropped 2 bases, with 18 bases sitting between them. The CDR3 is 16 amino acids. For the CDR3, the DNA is TGTGCCAGCACCCTGGCCGGGGGGCATGGCAATCAGCCCCAGCATTTT. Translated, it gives CASTLAGGHGNQPQHF.

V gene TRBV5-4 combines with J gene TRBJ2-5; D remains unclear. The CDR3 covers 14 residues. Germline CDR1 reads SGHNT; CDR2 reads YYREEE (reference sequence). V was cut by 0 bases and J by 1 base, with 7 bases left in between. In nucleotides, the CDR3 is TGTGCCAGCAGCTTGGCTAGTCGCCAAGAGACCCAGTACTTC. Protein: CASSLASRQETQYF.